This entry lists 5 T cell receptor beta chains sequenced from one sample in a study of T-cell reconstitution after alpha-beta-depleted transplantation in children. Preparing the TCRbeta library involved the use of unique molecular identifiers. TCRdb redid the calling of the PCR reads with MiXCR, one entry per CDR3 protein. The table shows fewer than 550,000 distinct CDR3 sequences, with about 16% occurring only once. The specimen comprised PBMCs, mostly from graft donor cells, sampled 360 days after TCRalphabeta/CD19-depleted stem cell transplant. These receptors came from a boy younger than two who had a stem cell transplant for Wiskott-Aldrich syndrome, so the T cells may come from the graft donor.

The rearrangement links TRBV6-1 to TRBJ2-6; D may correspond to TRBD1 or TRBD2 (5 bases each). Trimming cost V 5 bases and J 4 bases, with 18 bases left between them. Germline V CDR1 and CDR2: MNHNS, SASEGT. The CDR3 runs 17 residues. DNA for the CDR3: TGTGCCAGCAGTATGGGGGTTGGGAAGGCCGGGGCCAACGTCCTGACTTTC. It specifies CASSMGVGKAGANVLTF.

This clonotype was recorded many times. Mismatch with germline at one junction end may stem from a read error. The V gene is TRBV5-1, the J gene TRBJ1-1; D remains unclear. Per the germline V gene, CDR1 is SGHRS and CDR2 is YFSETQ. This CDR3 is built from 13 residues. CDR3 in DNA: TGTGCCAGCAGTTTACTGGGAGGCACTGAAGCTTTCTTT. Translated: CASSLLGGTEAFF.

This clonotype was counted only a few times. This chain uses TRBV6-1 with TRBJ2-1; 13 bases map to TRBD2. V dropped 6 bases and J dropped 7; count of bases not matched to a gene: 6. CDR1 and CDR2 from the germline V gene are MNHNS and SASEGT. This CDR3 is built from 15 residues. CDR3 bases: TGTGCCAGCAGAATAGGACTAGCGGGAGTAAATGAGCAGTTCTTC. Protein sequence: CASRIGLAGVNEQFF.

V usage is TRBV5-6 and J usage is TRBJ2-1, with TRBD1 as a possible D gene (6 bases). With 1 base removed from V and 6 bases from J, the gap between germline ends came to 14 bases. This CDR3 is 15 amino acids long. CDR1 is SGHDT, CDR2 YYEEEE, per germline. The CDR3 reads CASSLKGVRLNEQFF. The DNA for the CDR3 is TGTGCCAGCAGCTTGAAGGGGGTCCGACTCAATGAGCAGTTCTTC.

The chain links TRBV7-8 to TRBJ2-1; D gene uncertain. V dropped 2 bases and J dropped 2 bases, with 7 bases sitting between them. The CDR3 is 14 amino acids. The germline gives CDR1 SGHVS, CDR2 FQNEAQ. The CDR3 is CASSLIPPYNEQFF. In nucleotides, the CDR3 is TGTGCCAGCAGCTTAATACCCCCCTACAATGAGCAGTTCTTC.